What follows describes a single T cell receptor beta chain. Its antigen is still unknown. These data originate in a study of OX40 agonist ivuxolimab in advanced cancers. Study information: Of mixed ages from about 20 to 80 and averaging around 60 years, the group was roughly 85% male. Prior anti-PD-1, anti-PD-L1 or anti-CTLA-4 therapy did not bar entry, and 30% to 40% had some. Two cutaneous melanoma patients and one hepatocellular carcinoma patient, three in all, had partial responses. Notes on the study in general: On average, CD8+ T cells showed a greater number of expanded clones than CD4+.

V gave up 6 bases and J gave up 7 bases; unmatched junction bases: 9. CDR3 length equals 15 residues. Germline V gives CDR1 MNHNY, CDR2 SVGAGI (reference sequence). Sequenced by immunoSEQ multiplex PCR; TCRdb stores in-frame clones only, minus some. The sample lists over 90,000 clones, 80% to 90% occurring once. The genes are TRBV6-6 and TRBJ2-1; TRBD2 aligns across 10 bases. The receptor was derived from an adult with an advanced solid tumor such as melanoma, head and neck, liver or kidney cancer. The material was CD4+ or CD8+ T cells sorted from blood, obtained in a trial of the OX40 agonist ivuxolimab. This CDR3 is CASSDGEREGNEQFF. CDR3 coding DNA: TGTGCCAGCAGCGACGGGGAGCGGGAGGGAAATGAGCAGTTCTTC.